The 9 T cell receptor beta chains in this list originate from one sample, sequenced in a study of T cell repertoires in cytomegalovirus infection. What these receptors recognize is not known. TCRdb called the reads again in MiXCR, with one record for every CDR3 protein. This sample has roughly 45,000 distinct CDR3 sequences; under 25% occur once, and the top ten carry 70% to 90%. This material consisted of CD8+ T cells from cultured PBMCs, taken from culture after CMV antigen stimulation. The receptors here all came from a human donor in good health (CMV status not recorded). Some clones in this sample may be carry-over from other donors' samples.

The chain combines TRBV6-2 or TRBV6-3 with TRBJ2-1, with D maybe TRBD2 (5 bases). Germline values: CDR1 MNHEY, CDR2 SVGEGT. This CDR3 is 18 amino acids long. Deletions cut 2 bases from V and 0 bases from J, with 17 bases between. CDR3 amino acids: CASSYRENPPASYNEQFF. Written as DNA, the CDR3 is TGTGCCAGCAGTTACCGGGAAAACCCGCCGGCCTCCTACAATGAGCAGTTCTTC.

This clonotype was seen a handful of times. V gene TRBV7-9 combines with J gene TRBJ2-1; D may be TRBD1 or TRBD2 (6 bases each). The germline CDR1 and CDR2 sequences are SEHNR and FQNEAQ (reference sequence). Trimming took off 5 bases at V and 3 bases at J, with 17 bases between the two ends. This CDR3 spans 16 amino acids. CDR3 in DNA: TGTGCCAGCAGCGTGGGGGGCGGACTTTACTACAATGAGCAGTTCTTC. Translated, it gives CASSVGGGLYYNEQFF.

This clonotype was detected a few times. The genes are TRBV7-2 and TRBJ2-3, with TRBD1 matching over 8 bases. Germline V gene lookup returns CDR1 SGHTA and CDR2 FQGNSA. CDR3 length: 16 residues. Losses at the gene ends were 2 bases for V and 2 bases for J; bases not matched to a gene: 6. As DNA, the CDR3 is TGTGCCAGCAGCTTATGGGAGACAGGGGCCACAGATACGCAGTATTTT. Its translation is CASSLWETGATDTQYF.

This clonotype appeared a few times. The chain employs TRBV27 and TRBJ2-1, with D perhaps matching TRBD1 (6 bases). The CDR3 sequence is 15 residues long. From germline, CDR1 is MNHEY and CDR2 SMNVEV (reference sequence). V was pared by 2 bases and J by 0 bases, with 8 bases between. CDR3 residues: CASSLQGSSYNEQFF. The CDR3 coding sequence is TGTGCCAGCAGTTTACAGGGGAGCTCCTACAATGAGCAGTTCTTC.

This clonotype was seen a handful of times. The CDR3 nucleotides are TGTGCCAGCAGCTTAATGATTAGGGGTGGGGACACGAACACCGGGGAGCTGTTTTTT. Encoded protein: CASSLMIRGGDTNTGELFF. The V call is TRBV7-2, the J call TRBJ2-2; a possible D gene is TRBD1 (6 bases). Germline V gene data show CDR1 as SGHTA and CDR2 as FQGNSA. This CDR3 is 19 amino acids long. V was cut by 2 bases and J by 0 bases, with 19 bases left in between. Filled out from reference TRBV7-2 and TRBJ2-2, the complete variable domain reads GAGVSQSPSNKVTEKGKDVELRCDPISGHTALYWYRQSLGQGLEFLIYFQGNSAPDKSGLPSDRFSAERTGGSVSTLTIQRTQQEDSAVYLCASSLMIRGGDTNTGELFFGEGSRLTVL.

The chain has TRBV12-3 or TRBV12-4 and TRBJ1-6; D is unresolved. Trimming pared 3 bases from V and 3 bases from J, leaving 9 bases between. CDR3 length: 15 residues. CDR3 protein: CASSFGDHYNSPLHF. The CDR3 nucleotides read TGTGCCAGCAGTTTTGGAGACCACTATAATTCACCCCTCCACTTT.

This clonotype came up a few times. V is TRBV24-1 and J is TRBJ2-2, with 7 bases fitting TRBD1. Trimming took 7 bases from V and 2 from J; bases not matched to a gene: 3. CDR3 size: 14 residues. The germline CDR1 and CDR2 sequences are KGHDR and SFDVKD. Here the CDR3 DNA reads TGTGCCACCAGAGACAGGGCAAACACCGGGGAGCTGTTTTTT. Amino acid sequence: CATRDRANTGELFF.

J is TRBJ1-5 and V is TRBV7-2; D is unresolved. Per germline, CDR1 SGHTA and CDR2 FQGNSA. Trimming cost V 1 base and J 0 bases, with 10 bases left between them. The CDR3 is 16 amino acids. The CDR3 loop is CASSLGVAGSNQPQHF. In DNA, the CDR3 is TGTGCCAGCAGCTTAGGGGTGGCGGGTAGCAATCAGCCCCAGCATTTT.

The gene calls are TRBV29-1 and TRBJ2-5; possibly TRBD1 for D (5 bases). The CDR3 contains 14 residues. CDR1 SQVTM and CDR2 ANQGSEA come from the germline V gene. Trimming took 0 bases from V and 4 from J, leaving 12 bases between them. The CDR3 here is CSVEDDGAGETQYF. The CDR3 nucleotides read TGCAGCGTTGAAGATGATGGGGCCGGAGAGACCCAGTACTTC. Together with reference TRBV29-1 and TRBJ2-5, the CDR3 gives the full variable domain: SAVISQKPSRDICQRGTSLTIQCQVDSQVTMMFWYRQQPGQSLTLIATANQGSEATYESGFVIDKFPISRPNLTFSTLTVSNMSPEDSSIYLCSVEDDGAGETQYFGPGTRLLVL.